The rows below give T cell receptor beta chains drawn from one sample of a study of technical replicates of blood from several donors. The repertoire was sequenced with immunoSEQ multiplex PCR; TCRdb's copy has only in-frame clones and lacks some. The sample has around 76,000 clones, 80% to 95% seen once. The sample was T cells isolated from PBMCs. These receptors all come from a human donor in good health. Both conserved end residues are part of each CDR3. Each record gives: CDR3 DNA, CDR3 protein, D gene, J gene, clone size, V gene. A D gene is named only where the DNA matches it firmly. Clone size is stated in some rows and not others, as once, few, many or a class when expanded.

cdr3_nt: TGCGCCAGCAGCTTGGGCCAGGGTGGGACTGAAGCTTTCTTT; cdr3_aa: CASSLGQGGTEAFF; d_call: NA; j_call: TRBJ1-1; clone_size: NA; v_call: TRBV5-1
cdr3_nt: TGTGCCAGCAGTTTCCGTACTAGCGGGGGCACCGGGGAGCTGTTTTTT; cdr3_aa: CASSFRTSGGTGELFF; d_call: TRBD2; j_call: TRBJ2-2; clone_size: NA; v_call: TRBV28
cdr3_nt: TGTGCCTCGGGAGAATTGGGCGAGCAGTACTTC; cdr3_aa: CASGELGEQYF; d_call: NA; j_call: TRBJ2-7; clone_size: few; v_call: TRBV19
cdr3_nt: TGTGCCAGCAGCTTACCTATAGCGGGAGGGCAGTTCTTC; cdr3_aa: CASSLPIAGGQFF; d_call: TRBD2; j_call: TRBJ2-1; clone_size: NA; v_call: TRBV7-3
cdr3_nt: TGTGCCAGTAGCTACAGGCCAAACACTGAAGCTTTCTTT; cdr3_aa: CASSYRPNTEAFF; d_call: NA; j_call: TRBJ1-1; clone_size: NA; v_call: TRBV19
cdr3_nt: TGTGCCAGCAGTTATACAGGCTACGAGCAGTACTTC; cdr3_aa: CASSYTGYEQYF; d_call: NA; j_call: TRBJ2-7; clone_size: NA; v_call: TRBV6-5
cdr3_nt: TGCGCCAGCGGGCGCGGGACAGACTACTATGGCTACACCTTC; cdr3_aa: CASGRGTDYYGYTF; d_call: TRBD1; j_call: TRBJ1-2; clone_size: few; v_call: TRBV5-1
cdr3_nt: TGTGCCAGCAGCTTAGCTCAGGGGGTGATGACTAGCGAGCAGTACTTC; cdr3_aa: CASSLAQGVMTSEQYF; d_call: NA; j_call: TRBJ2-7; clone_size: NA; v_call: TRBV7-2
cdr3_nt: TGCGCCAGCAGCCAAGATCTAGGCAATCAGCCCCAGCATTTT; cdr3_aa: CASSQDLGNQPQHF; d_call: NA; j_call: TRBJ1-5; clone_size: NA; v_call: TRBV4-3
cdr3_nt: TGTGCCAGCAGTTTCCTAGACAGCGCAGCCTACGAGCAGTACTTC; cdr3_aa: CASSFLDSAAYEQYF; d_call: NA; j_call: TRBJ2-7; clone_size: NA; v_call: TRBV28
cdr3_nt: TGTGCCAGCAGCTTAGTGCGGACACGGAACACTGAAGCTTTCTTT; cdr3_aa: CASSLVRTRNTEAFF; d_call: NA; j_call: TRBJ1-1; clone_size: NA; v_call: TRBV7-8
cdr3_nt: TGTGCCTGGAGTCGCCCCGAAAGGGGGCGAGGCTACGAGCAGTACTTC; cdr3_aa: CAWSRPERGRGYEQYF; d_call: TRBD1; j_call: TRBJ2-7; clone_size: NA; v_call: TRBV30
cdr3_nt: TGTGCCTGGAGTCGGGGGAGGGCCATTGAGCAGTTCTTC; cdr3_aa: CAWSRGRAIEQFF; d_call: TRBD2; j_call: TRBJ2-1; clone_size: NA; v_call: TRBV30
cdr3_nt: TGTGCCAGCAGCTTAGTCCATGGCAGGGTAACTGAAGCTTTCTTT; cdr3_aa: CASSLVHGRVTEAFF; d_call: NA; j_call: TRBJ1-1; clone_size: NA; v_call: TRBV11-2
cdr3_nt: TGCGCCAGCAGCCAATTTGGGAGGGGGGAGGATACGCAGTATTTT; cdr3_aa: CASSQFGRGEDTQYF; d_call: NA; j_call: TRBJ2-3; clone_size: NA; v_call: TRBV4-1
cdr3_nt: TGCGCCAGCAGCCCTAATACAGGGGTAACCTTCTACAATGAGCAGTTCTTC; cdr3_aa: CASSPNTGVTFYNEQFF; d_call: TRBD1; j_call: TRBJ2-1; clone_size: NA; v_call: TRBV5-1
cdr3_nt: TGTGCCAGCAGTCGTAACTTATTCTACGAGCAGTACTTC; cdr3_aa: CASSRNLFYEQYF; d_call: NA; j_call: TRBJ2-7; clone_size: NA; v_call: TRBV11-3
cdr3_nt: TGTGCCAGCAGCATACAGGGGAACACTGAAGCTTTCTTT; cdr3_aa: CASSIQGNTEAFF; d_call: NA; j_call: TRBJ1-1; clone_size: NA; v_call: TRBV5-4
cdr3_nt: TGTGCCAGCAGACCAATAGGACTAGCGGGTTACGAGCAGTACTTC; cdr3_aa: CASRPIGLAGYEQYF; d_call: TRBD2; j_call: TRBJ2-7; clone_size: NA; v_call: TRBV6-1
cdr3_nt: TGTGCCAGCAGCCTCGGGACAGGGGGGAATGAGCAGTTCTTC; cdr3_aa: CASSLGTGGNEQFF; d_call: TRBD1; j_call: TRBJ2-1; clone_size: NA; v_call: TRBV27
cdr3_nt: TGTGCCAGCAGCCATCGGACAGCCAACACTGAAGCTTTCTTT; cdr3_aa: CASSHRTANTEAFF; d_call: NA; j_call: TRBJ1-1; clone_size: NA; v_call: TRBV7-2
cdr3_nt: TGTGCCAGCAGATCAGACTCCTACGAGCAGTACTTC; cdr3_aa: CASRSDSYEQYF; d_call: NA; j_call: TRBJ2-7; clone_size: NA; v_call: TRBV7-9
cdr3_nt: TGCAGCGTAGGGGGACGGTTGAACACTGAAGCTTTCTTT; cdr3_aa: CSVGGRLNTEAFF; d_call: NA; j_call: TRBJ1-1; clone_size: few; v_call: TRBV29-1
cdr3_nt: TGTGCCCTAGACAGGGTTGAGGAGCTGTTTTTT; cdr3_aa: CALDRVEELFF; d_call: TRBD1; j_call: TRBJ2-2; clone_size: NA; v_call: TRBV30
cdr3_nt: TGTGCCAGCAGCCAATACCCCGGACTAGCGGGAACCTACGAGCAGTACTTC; cdr3_aa: CASSQYPGLAGTYEQYF; d_call: TRBD2; j_call: TRBJ2-7; clone_size: NA; v_call: TRBV14
cdr3_nt: TGTGCCAGCAGCTTAGGTCCTCAGGGACTTTCCTACAATGAGCAGTTCTTC; cdr3_aa: CASSLGPQGLSYNEQFF; d_call: NA; j_call: TRBJ2-1; clone_size: NA; v_call: TRBV7-2
cdr3_nt: TGTGCCAGCAGCCCCGGGGCGGGAGGGCTAGATACGCAGTATTTT; cdr3_aa: CASSPGAGGLDTQYF; d_call: TRBD2; j_call: TRBJ2-3; clone_size: NA; v_call: TRBV7-2
cdr3_nt: TGTGCCAGCAGCCCCTTAGCAGGTAAGCTCCGGCGGGGTAACTATGGCTACACCTTC; cdr3_aa: CASSPLAGKLRRGNYGYTF; d_call: NA; j_call: TRBJ1-2; clone_size: NA; v_call: TRBV9
cdr3_nt: TGTGCCAGCTCACCGACCCGACAGGGGAATCAGCCCCAGCATTTT; cdr3_aa: CASSPTRQGNQPQHF; d_call: TRBD1; j_call: TRBJ1-5; clone_size: NA; v_call: TRBV18
cdr3_nt: TGTGCCAGCAGCCCATCCAGAATGAACACTGAAGCTTTCTTT; cdr3_aa: CASSPSRMNTEAFF; d_call: NA; j_call: TRBJ1-1; clone_size: NA; v_call: TRBV9
cdr3_nt: TGTGCCAGCAGCCAGGGGGTCGGGGAGCTGTTTTTT; cdr3_aa: CASSQGVGELFF; d_call: TRBD1; j_call: TRBJ2-2; clone_size: NA; v_call: TRBV6-4
cdr3_nt: TGTGCCAGCAGCGGTAGAGGGACAGGGGGCCCCTACGAGCAGTACTTC; cdr3_aa: CASSGRGTGGPYEQYF; d_call: TRBD1; j_call: TRBJ2-7; clone_size: NA; v_call: TRBV27
cdr3_nt: TGTGCCAGTAGTGGGACAGGATTTGAGCAGTTCTTC; cdr3_aa: CASSGTGFEQFF; d_call: TRBD1; j_call: TRBJ2-1; clone_size: NA; v_call: TRBV19
cdr3_nt: TGTGCCAGCAGCTTAGGGTCTAGCGGGAACGAGCAGTACTTC; cdr3_aa: CASSLGSSGNEQYF; d_call: TRBD2; j_call: TRBJ2-7; clone_size: NA; v_call: TRBV7-9
cdr3_nt: TGTGCCAGCAGCTTAGAACTAGCGGTTTACAATGAGCAGTTCTTC; cdr3_aa: CASSLELAVYNEQFF; d_call: TRBD2; j_call: TRBJ2-1; clone_size: NA; v_call: TRBV13
cdr3_nt: TGTGCCAGCAGCTTAGACAGGGATGGCTACACCTTC; cdr3_aa: CASSLDRDGYTF; d_call: NA; j_call: TRBJ1-2; clone_size: NA; v_call: TRBV7-9
cdr3_nt: TGTGCCAGCAGCGATCGACAGGGGACAGCCGGAAACACCATATATTTT; cdr3_aa: CASSDRQGTAGNTIYF; d_call: TRBD1; j_call: TRBJ1-3; clone_size: NA; v_call: TRBV9
cdr3_nt: TGTGCCAGCAGCCGGACAGATGGAAACACCATATATTTT; cdr3_aa: CASSRTDGNTIYF; d_call: NA; j_call: TRBJ1-3; clone_size: few; v_call: TRBV5-4
cdr3_nt: TGTGCCAGCAGCCCGACGGGCCAAGAGACCCAGTACTTC; cdr3_aa: CASSPTGQETQYF; d_call: NA; j_call: TRBJ2-5; clone_size: once; v_call: TRBV7-3
cdr3_nt: TGTGCCAGCAAAGGAGACCCTGAAAAACTGTTTTTT; cdr3_aa: CASKGDPEKLFF; d_call: NA; j_call: TRBJ1-4; clone_size: NA; v_call: TRBV2
cdr3_nt: TGCGCCAGCAGTGATAGGAGCGGGAGTAGCGAGACCCAGTACTTC; cdr3_aa: CASSDRSGSSETQYF; d_call: TRBD2; j_call: TRBJ2-5; clone_size: NA; v_call: TRBV10-1
cdr3_nt: TGTGCCAGCAGCCAGACAGTCACCGGGGAGCTGTTTTTT; cdr3_aa: CASSQTVTGELFF; d_call: NA; j_call: TRBJ2-2; clone_size: NA; v_call: TRBV5-4
cdr3_nt: TGCGCCAGCAGCCAAGATAGCGCGACCTCCTACAATGAGCAGTTCTTC; cdr3_aa: CASSQDSATSYNEQFF; d_call: NA; j_call: TRBJ2-1; clone_size: NA; v_call: TRBV4-3
cdr3_nt: TGCGCCAGCGCCTTGAGGGGGGGCACTGAAGCTTTCTTT; cdr3_aa: CASALRGGTEAFF; d_call: NA; j_call: TRBJ1-1; clone_size: NA; v_call: TRBV5-1
cdr3_nt: TGTGCCAGTAGTATTTTGTTTCGGACAGAAGAAAAACTGTTTTTT; cdr3_aa: CASSILFRTEEKLFF; d_call: NA; j_call: TRBJ1-4; clone_size: NA; v_call: TRBV19
cdr3_nt: TGCGCCAGCAGCCACTCTTACGGGACAGTTTTAGAAGAGACCCAGTACTTC; cdr3_aa: CASSHSYGTVLEETQYF; d_call: TRBD1; j_call: TRBJ2-5; clone_size: NA; v_call: TRBV4-3
cdr3_nt: TGCAGCGTTCAACAGGGGGCGCTTACTGAAGCTTTCTTT; cdr3_aa: CSVQQGALTEAFF; d_call: TRBD1; j_call: TRBJ1-1; clone_size: NA; v_call: TRBV29-1
cdr3_nt: TGCGCCAGCAGTGATTCCCCAGATCAGCCCCAGCATTTT; cdr3_aa: CASSDSPDQPQHF; d_call: NA; j_call: TRBJ1-5; clone_size: NA; v_call: TRBV10-2
cdr3_nt: TGTGCCAGCAGTCTTAGCGGGAGCTGGGATGAGCAGTTCTTC; cdr3_aa: CASSLSGSWDEQFF; d_call: TRBD2; j_call: TRBJ2-1; clone_size: NA; v_call: TRBV7-9
cdr3_nt: TGTGCCACCAGCAGAGATCTCCATTTTGGGGGTTTGACTAGCGGACTCACAGATACGCAGTATTTT; cdr3_aa: CATSRDLHFGGLTSGLTDTQYF; d_call: TRBD2; j_call: TRBJ2-3; clone_size: NA; v_call: TRBV15
cdr3_nt: TGTGCCAGCAGCTCCTTAGCGGTTAACACCGGGGAGCTGTTTTTT; cdr3_aa: CASSSLAVNTGELFF; d_call: NA; j_call: TRBJ2-2; clone_size: NA; v_call: TRBV11-3
cdr3_nt: TGTGCCAGTACCTATGGGGAGGAGCAGTACTTC; cdr3_aa: CASTYGEEQYF; d_call: NA; j_call: TRBJ2-7; clone_size: many; v_call: TRBV19
cdr3_nt: TGTGCCAGCAGCGTAGCTAGCGGGAGGATCTATGAGCAGTTCTTC; cdr3_aa: CASSVASGRIYEQFF; d_call: TRBD2; j_call: TRBJ2-1; clone_size: once; v_call: TRBV9